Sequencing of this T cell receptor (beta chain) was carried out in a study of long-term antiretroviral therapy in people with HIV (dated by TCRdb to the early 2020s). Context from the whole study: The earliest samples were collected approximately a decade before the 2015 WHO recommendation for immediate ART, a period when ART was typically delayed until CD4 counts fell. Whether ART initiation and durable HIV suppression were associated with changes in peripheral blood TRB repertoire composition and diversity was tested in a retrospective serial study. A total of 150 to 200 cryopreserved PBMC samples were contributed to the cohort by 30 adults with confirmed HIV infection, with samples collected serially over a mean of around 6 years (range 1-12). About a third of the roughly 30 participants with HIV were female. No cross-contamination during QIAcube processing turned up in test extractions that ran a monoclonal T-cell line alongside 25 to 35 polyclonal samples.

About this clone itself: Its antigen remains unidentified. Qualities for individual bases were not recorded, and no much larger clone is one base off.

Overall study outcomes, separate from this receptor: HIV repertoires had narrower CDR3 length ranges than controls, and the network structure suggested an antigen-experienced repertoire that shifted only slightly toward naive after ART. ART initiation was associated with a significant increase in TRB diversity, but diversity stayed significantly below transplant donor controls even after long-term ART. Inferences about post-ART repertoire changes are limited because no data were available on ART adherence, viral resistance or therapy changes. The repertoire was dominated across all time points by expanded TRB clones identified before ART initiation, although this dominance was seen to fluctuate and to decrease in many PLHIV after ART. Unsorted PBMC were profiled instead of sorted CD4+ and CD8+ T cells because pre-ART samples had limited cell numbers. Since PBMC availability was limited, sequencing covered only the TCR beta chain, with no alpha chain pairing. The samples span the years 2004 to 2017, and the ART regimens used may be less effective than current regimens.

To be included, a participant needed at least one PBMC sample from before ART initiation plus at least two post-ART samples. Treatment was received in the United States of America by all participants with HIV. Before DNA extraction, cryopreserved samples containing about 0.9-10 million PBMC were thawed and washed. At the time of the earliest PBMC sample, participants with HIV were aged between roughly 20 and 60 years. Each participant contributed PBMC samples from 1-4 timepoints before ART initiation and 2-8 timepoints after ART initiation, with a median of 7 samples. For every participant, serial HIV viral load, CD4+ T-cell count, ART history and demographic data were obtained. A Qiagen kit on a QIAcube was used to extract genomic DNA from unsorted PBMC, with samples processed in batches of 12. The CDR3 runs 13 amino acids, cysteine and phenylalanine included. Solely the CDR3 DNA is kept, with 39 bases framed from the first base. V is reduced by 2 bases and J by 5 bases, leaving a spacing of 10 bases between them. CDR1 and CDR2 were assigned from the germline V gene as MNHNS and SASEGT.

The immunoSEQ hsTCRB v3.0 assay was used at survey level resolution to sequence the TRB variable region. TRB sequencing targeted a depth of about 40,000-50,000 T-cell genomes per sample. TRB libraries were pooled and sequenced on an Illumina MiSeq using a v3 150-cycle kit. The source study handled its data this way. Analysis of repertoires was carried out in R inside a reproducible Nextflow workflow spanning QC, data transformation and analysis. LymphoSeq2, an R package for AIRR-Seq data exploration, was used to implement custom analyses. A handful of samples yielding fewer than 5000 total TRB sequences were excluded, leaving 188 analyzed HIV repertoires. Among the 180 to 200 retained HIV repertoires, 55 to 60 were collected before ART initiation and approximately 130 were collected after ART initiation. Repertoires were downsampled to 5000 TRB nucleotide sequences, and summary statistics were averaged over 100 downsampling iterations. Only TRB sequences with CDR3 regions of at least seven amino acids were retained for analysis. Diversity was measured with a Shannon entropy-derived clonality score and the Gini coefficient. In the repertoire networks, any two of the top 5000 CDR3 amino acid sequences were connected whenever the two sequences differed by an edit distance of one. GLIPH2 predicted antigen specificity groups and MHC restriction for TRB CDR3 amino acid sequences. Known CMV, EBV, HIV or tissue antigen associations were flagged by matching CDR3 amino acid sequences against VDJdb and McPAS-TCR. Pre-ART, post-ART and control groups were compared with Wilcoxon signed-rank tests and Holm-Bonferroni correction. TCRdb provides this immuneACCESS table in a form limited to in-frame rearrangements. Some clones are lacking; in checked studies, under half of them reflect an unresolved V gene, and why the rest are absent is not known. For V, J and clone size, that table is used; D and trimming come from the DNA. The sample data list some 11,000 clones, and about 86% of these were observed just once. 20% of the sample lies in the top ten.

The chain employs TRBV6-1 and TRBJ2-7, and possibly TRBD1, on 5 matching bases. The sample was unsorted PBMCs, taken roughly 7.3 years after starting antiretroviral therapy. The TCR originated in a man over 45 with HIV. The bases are TGTGCCAGCAGTGAACTCGACAGCCACGAGCAGTACTTC. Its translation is CASSELDSHEQYF.